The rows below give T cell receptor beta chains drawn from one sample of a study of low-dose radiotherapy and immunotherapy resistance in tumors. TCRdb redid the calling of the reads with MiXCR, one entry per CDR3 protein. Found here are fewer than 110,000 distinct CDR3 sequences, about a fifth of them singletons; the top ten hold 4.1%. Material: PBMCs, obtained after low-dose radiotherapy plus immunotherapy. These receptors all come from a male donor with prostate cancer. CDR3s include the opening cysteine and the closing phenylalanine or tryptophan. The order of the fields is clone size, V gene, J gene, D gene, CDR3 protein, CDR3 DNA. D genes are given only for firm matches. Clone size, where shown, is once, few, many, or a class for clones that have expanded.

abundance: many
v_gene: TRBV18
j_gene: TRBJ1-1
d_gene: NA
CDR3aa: CASSSVGKTEAFF
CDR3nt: TGTGCCAGCTCGTCAGTGGGGAAGACTGAAGCTTTCTTT

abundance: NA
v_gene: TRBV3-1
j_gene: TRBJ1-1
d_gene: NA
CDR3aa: CASSQVRTGNTEAFF
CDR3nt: TGTGCCAGCAGCCAAGTGCGGACGGGAAACACTGAAGCTTTCTTT

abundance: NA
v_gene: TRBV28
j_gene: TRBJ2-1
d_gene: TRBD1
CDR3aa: CASRRDRGHNEQFF
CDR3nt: TGTGCCAGCAGGCGGGACAGGGGCCACAATGAGCAGTTCTTC

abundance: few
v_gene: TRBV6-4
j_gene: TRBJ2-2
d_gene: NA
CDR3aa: CASSDSQRGGTPGSCFF
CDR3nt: NA

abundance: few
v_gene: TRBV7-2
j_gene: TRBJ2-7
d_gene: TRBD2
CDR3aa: CASRQPGLVSGEQYF
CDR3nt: TGTGCCAGCAGACAACCGGGACTAGTGTCTGGGGAGCAGTACTTC

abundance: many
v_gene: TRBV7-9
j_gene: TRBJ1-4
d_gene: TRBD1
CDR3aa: CASSFIGGQGFEKLFF
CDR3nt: TGTGCCAGCAGCTTTATTGGGGGACAGGGTTTTGAAAAACTGTTTTTT

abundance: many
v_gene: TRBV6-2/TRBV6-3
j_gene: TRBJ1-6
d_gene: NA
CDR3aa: CASSDGNSPLHF
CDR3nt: TGTGCCAGCAGTGACGGGAATTCACCCCTCCACTTT

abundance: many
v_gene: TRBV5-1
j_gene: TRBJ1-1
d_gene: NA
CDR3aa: CASGGGPDTEAFF
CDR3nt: TGCGCCAGCGGTGGGGGGCCGGACACTGAAGCTTTCTTT

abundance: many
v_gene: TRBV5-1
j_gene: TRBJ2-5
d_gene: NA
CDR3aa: CASSEPGRSQETQYF
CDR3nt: TGCGCCAGCAGCGAGCCCGGACGGTCCCAAGAGACCCAGTACTTC

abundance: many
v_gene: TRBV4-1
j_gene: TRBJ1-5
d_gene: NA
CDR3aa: CASSQDSRGFQPQHF
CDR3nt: TGCGCCAGCAGCCAAGATTCCCGCGGTTTTCAGCCCCAGCATTTT

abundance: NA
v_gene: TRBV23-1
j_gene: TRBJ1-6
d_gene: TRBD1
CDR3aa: CASSQSAGGCPNSPLHF
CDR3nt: TGCGCCAGCAGTCAATCGGCAGGGGGGTGTCCGAATTCACCCCTCCACTTT

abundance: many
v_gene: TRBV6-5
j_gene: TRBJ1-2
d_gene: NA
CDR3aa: CASSPTRNYGYTF
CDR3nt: TGTGCCAGCAGTCCCACACGCAACTATGGCTACACCTTC

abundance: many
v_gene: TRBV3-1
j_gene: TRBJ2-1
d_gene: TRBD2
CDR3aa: CASSQVPSGGEQPHEQFF
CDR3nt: TGTGCCAGCAGCCAAGTCCCTAGCGGGGGTGAACAACCTCATGAGCAGTTCTTC

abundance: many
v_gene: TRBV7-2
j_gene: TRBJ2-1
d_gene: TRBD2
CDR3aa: CASSLVSGGYNEQFF
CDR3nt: TGTGCCAGCAGCTTAGTATCGGGGGGGTACAATGAGCAGTTCTTC

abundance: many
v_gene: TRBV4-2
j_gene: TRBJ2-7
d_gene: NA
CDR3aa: CASSQDRTHTYEQYF
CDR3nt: TGTGCCAGCAGCCAAGATCGGACTCACACCTACGAGCAGTACTTC

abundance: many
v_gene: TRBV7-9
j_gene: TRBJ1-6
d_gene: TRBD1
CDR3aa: CASSTGQQYNSPLHF
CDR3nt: TGTGCCAGCAGCACGGGACAGCAGTATAATTCACCCCTCCACTTT

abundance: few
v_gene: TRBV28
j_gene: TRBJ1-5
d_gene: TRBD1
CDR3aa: CASSPGTTGESPQHF
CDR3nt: TGTGCCAGCAGCCCCGGGACGACAGGGGAATCCCCCCAGCATTTT

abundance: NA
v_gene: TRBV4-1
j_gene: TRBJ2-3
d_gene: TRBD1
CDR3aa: CASSREAGQGTDTQYF
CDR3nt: TGCGCCAGCAGCCGAGAGGCGGGACAGGGCACAGATACGCAGTATTTT

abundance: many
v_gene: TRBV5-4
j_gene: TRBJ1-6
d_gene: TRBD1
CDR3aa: CASSDATGGNNSPLHF
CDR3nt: TGTGCCAGCAGCGACGCGACAGGGGGAAATAATTCACCCCTCCACTTT

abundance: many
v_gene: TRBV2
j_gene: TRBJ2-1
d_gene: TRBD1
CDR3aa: CASSLLGQGAYEQFF
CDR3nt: TGTGCCAGCAGTCTCCTCGGACAGGGGGCATATGAGCAGTTCTTC

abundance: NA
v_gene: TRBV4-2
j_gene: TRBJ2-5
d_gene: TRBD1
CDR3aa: CASSPTGTYQETQYF
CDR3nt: TGTGCCAGCAGCCCGACAGGGACCTACCAAGAGACCCAGTACTTC

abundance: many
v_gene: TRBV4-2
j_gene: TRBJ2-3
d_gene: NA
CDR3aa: CASSQESAGASPDTQYF
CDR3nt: TGTGCCAGCAGCCAAGAGTCGGCGGGGGCCTCACCAGATACGCAGTATTTT

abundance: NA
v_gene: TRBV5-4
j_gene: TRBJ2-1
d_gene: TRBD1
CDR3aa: CASSLATGTGGNEQFF
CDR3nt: TGTGCCAGCAGCTTGGCAACCGGGACAGGGGGCAATGAGCAGTTCTTC

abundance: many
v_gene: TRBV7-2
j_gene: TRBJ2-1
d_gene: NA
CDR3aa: CASSSTAEQFF
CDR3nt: TGTGCCAGCAGCTCTACGGCCGAGCAGTTCTTC

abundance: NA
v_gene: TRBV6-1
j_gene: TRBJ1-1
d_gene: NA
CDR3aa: CASRQPPANTEAFF
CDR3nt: TGTGCCAGCAGGCAGCCCCCAGCGAACACTGAAGCTTTCTTT

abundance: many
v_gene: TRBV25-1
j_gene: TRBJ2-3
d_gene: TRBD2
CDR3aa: CASSYSSGGVGDTQYF
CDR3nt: TGTGCCAGCAGCTACTCCAGCGGGGGGGTCGGAGATACGCAGTATTTT

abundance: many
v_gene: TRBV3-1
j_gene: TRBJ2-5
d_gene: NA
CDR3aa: CASSQDLETQYF
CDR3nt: TGTGCCAGCAGCCAAGATTTGGAGACCCAGTACTTC

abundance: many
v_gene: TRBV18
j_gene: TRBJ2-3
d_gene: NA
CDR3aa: CASSPLARWTDTQYF
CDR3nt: TGTGCCAGCTCACCCCTAGCGCGTTGGACAGATACGCAGTATTTT

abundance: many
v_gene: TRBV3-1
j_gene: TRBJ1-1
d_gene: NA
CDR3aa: CASSQLQTNTEAFF
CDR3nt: TGTGCCAGCAGCCAGCTACAGACGAACACTGAAGCTTTCTTT

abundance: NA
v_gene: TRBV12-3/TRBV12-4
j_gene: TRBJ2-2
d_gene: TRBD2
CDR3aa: CASTPPRRLAANTGELFF
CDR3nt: TGTGCCAGCACCCCCCCCAGGCGACTAGCGGCGAACACCGGGGAGCTGTTTTTT

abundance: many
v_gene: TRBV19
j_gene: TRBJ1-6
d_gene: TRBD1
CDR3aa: CASSISQGAADNSPLHF
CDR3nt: TGTGCCAGTAGCATATCACAGGGGGCAGCGGACAATTCACCCCTCCACTTT

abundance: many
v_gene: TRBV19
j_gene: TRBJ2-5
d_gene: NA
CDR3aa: CASSIVGRPLQETQYF
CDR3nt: TGTGCCAGTAGTATAGTGGGAAGGCCTTTACAAGAGACCCAGTACTTC

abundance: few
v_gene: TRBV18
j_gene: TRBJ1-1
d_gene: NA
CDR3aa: CASSPSGPPLSEAFF
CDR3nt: TGTGCCAGCTCACCTAGCGGACCTCCGCTTTCTGAAGCTTTCTTT

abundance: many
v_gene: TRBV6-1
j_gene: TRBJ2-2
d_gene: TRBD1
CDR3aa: CASTAGTADTGELFF
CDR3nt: TGTGCCAGCACCGCCGGGACAGCGGACACCGGGGAGCTGTTTTTT

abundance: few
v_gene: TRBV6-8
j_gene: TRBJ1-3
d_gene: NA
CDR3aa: CASTDPGSGNTIYF
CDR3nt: TGTGCCAGCACAGACCCTGGCTCTGGAAACACCATATATTTT

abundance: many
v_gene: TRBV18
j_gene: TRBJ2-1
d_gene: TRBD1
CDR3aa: CASSLAVPTGYHEQFF
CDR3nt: TGTGCCAGCTCACTGGCCGTACCGACAGGGTATCATGAGCAGTTCTTC

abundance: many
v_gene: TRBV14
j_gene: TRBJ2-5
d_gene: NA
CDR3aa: CASSQESPATQYF
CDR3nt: TGTGCCAGCAGCCAAGAGAGCCCGGCGACCCAGTACTTC

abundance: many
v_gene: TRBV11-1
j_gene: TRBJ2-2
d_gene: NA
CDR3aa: CASSLIRGHTGELFF
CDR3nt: TGTGCCAGCAGCTTAATTCGGGGGCACACCGGGGAGCTGTTTTTT

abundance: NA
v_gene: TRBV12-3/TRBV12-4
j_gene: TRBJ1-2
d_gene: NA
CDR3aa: CASSFGLRNYGYTF
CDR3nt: TGTGCCAGCAGTTTTGGGTTGCGTAACTATGGCTACACCTTC

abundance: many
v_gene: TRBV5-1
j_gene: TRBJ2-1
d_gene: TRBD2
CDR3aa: CASSDTSGGSEQFF
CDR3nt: TGCGCCAGCAGCGACACTAGCGGGGGTTCTGAGCAGTTCTTC

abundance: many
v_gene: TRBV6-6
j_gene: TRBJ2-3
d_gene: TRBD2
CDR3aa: CASSLTKLARVTDTQYF
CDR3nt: TGTGCCAGCAGTCTCACAAAACTAGCGAGGGTCACAGATACGCAGTATTTT